A selection of T cell receptor beta chains follows, all from one sample in a study of blood T cell repertoires in COVID-19. Measured with immunoSEQ multiplex PCR; TCRdb has only the in-frame clones, and not every one. This sample carries under 300,000 clones, about nine tenths of them seen once, and the ten largest clones take around 6%. The specimen was PBMCs or T cells enriched from blood (not recorded which). The receptors stem from a woman between 25 and 40 years old with acute COVID-19. CDR3s include the opening cysteine and the closing phenylalanine or tryptophan. Fields, in order: V gene, J gene, CDR3 protein.

v_call: TRBV12-5
j_call: TRBJ2-3
cdr3_aa: CASGLGGLAGSSTDTQYF

v_call: TRBV29-1
j_call: TRBJ2-1
cdr3_aa: CSVARGLDEQFF

v_call: TRBV6-2/TRBV6-3
j_call: TRBJ1-5
cdr3_aa: CASSYSNFRGSNQPQHF

v_call: TRBV5-1
j_call: TRBJ2-3
cdr3_aa: CASSSGTSTDTQYF

v_call: TRBV3-1/TRBV3-2
j_call: TRBJ1-1
cdr3_aa: CASSQVSRGREEAFF

v_call: TRBV28
j_call: TRBJ2-1
cdr3_aa: CASSFIDEQFF

v_call: TRBV19
j_call: TRBJ1-5
cdr3_aa: CASRRDRDGPQHF

v_call: TRBV4-1
j_call: TRBJ2-2
cdr3_aa: CASSQTTSGRWTGELFF

v_call: TRBV4-1
j_call: TRBJ1-3
cdr3_aa: CASSRTGSGNTIYF

v_call: TRBV7-3
j_call: TRBJ2-7
cdr3_aa: CASSFGGSYEQYF

v_call: TRBV14
j_call: TRBJ2-7
cdr3_aa: CASSRLGQGAYEQYF

v_call: TRBV11-1
j_call: TRBJ2-3
cdr3_aa: CASSSSRGTDTQYF

v_call: TRBV5-6
j_call: TRBJ1-6
cdr3_aa: CASSSREARDNSPLHF

v_call: TRBV18
j_call: TRBJ1-1
cdr3_aa: CASSPGTARDEAFF

v_call: TRBV30
j_call: TRBJ1-5
cdr3_aa: CAWMQKTGADQPQHF

v_call: TRBV11-2
j_call: TRBJ2-1
cdr3_aa: CASSLVTDSLNEQFF

v_call: TRBV15
j_call: TRBJ2-5
cdr3_aa: CATSRATLGAQYF

v_call: TRBV20-1
j_call: TRBJ2-1
cdr3_aa: CSASPGRGNEQFF

v_call: TRBV19
j_call: TRBJ1-2
cdr3_aa: CASSIVTDYGYTF

v_call: TRBV29-1
j_call: TRBJ1-1
cdr3_aa: CSVENPPGRGITEAFF

v_call: TRBV27
j_call: TRBJ1-6
cdr3_aa: CASSPIRGVDSPLHF

v_call: TRBV7-8
j_call: TRBJ2-7
cdr3_aa: CASSFQGNYEQYF

v_call: TRBV6-5
j_call: TRBJ2-1
cdr3_aa: CASSGLENEQFF

v_call: TRBV4-2
j_call: TRBJ2-7
cdr3_aa: CASSQADLYEQYF

v_call: TRBV5-4
j_call: TRBJ1-3
cdr3_aa: CASSRGTNGNTIYF

v_call: TRBV28
j_call: TRBJ2-7
cdr3_aa: CASSFLGTGHEQYF

v_call: TRBV7-9
j_call: TRBJ2-5
cdr3_aa: CASSPQGPQYF

v_call: TRBV10-3
j_call: TRBJ1-6
cdr3_aa: CAISGAQGTSPLHF